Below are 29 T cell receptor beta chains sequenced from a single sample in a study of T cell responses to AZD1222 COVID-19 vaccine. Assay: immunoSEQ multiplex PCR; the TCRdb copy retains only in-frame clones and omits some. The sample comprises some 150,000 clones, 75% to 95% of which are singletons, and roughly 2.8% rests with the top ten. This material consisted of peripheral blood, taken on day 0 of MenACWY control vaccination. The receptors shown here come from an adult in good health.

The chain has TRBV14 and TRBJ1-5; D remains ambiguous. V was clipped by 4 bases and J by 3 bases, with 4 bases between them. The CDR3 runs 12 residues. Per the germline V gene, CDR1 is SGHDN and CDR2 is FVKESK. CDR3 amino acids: CASSRLNQPQHF. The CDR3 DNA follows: TGTGCCAGCAGCCGCCTCAATCAGCCCCAGCATTTT. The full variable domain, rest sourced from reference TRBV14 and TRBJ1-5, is EAGVTQFPSHSVIEKGQTVTLRCDPISGHDNLYWYRRVMGKEIKFLLHFVKESKQDESGMPNNRFLAERTGGTYSTLKVQPAELEDSGVYFCASSRLNQPQHFGDGTRLSIL.

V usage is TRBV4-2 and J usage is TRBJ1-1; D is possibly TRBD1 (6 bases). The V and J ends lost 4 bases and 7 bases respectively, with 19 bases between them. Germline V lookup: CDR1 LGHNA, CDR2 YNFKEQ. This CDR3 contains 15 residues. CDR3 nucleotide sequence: TGTGCCAGCAGCCCAAGCCTCCGGGACACCTATGAAGCTTTCTTT. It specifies CASSPSLRDTYEAFF.

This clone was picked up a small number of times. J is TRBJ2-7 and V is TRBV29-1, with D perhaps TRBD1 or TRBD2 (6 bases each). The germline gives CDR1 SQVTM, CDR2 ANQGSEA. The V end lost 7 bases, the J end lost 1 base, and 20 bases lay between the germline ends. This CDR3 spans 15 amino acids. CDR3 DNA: TGCAGCGCTCGCGCCTCTAAGGGGGGATCCTACGAGCAGTACTTC. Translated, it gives CSARASKGGSYEQYF.

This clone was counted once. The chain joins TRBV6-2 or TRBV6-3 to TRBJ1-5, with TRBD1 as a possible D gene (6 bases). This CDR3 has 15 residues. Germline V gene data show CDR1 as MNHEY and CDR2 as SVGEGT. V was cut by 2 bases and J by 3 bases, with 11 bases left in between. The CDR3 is CASSYPGTINQPQHF. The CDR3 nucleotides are TGTGCCAGCAGTTACCCGGGGACAATCAATCAGCCCCAGCATTTT.

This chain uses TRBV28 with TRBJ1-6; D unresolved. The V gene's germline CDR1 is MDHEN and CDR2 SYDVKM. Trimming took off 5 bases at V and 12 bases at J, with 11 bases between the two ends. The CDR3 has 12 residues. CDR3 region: CASSPPVRPLHF. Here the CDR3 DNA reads TGTGCCAGCAGTCCACCGGTTAGACCCCTCCACTTT.

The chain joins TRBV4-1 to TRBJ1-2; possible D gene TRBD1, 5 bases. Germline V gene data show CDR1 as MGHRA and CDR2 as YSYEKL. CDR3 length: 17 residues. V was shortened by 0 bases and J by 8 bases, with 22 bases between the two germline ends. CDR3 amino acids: CASSQDVGWGVVEGYTF. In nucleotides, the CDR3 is TGCGCCAGCAGCCAAGATGTAGGGTGGGGGGTAGTGGAAGGCTACACCTTC.

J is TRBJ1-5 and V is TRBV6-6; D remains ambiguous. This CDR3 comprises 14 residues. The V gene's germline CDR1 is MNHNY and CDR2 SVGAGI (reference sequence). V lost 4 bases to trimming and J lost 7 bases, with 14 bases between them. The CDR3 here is CASSSERARQPQHF. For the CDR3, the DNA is TGTGCCAGCAGTTCTGAGAGGGCCCGGCAGCCCCAGCATTTT.

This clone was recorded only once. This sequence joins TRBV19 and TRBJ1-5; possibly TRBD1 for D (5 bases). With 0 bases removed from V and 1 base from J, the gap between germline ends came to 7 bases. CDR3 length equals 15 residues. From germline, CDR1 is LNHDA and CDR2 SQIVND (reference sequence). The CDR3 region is CASSIDQGSNQPQHF. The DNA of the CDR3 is TGTGCCAGTAGTATAGATCAGGGAAGCAATCAGCCCCAGCATTTT.

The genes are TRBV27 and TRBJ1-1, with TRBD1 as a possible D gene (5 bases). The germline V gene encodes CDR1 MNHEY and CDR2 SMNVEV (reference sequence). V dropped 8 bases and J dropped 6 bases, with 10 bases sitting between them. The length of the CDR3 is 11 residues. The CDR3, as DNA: TGTGCCAGCTGGGGGTGGGCTGAAGCTTTCTTT. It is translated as CASWGWAEAFF.

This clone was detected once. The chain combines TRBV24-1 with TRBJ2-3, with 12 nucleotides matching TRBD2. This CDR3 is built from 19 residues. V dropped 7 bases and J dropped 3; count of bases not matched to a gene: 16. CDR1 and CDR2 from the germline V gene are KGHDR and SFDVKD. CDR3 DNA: TGTGCCACCAGCGGACTAGCGGGAAAGAGCGGGATTTGGACAGATACGCAGTATTTT. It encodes CATSGLAGKSGIWTDTQYF.

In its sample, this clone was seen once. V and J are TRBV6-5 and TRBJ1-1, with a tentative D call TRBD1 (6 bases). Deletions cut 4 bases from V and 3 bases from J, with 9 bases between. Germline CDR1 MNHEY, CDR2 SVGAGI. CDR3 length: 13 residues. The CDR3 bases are TGTGCCAGCAGTTTAGAGGGGGACACTGAAGCTTTCTTT. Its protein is CASSLEGDTEAFF.

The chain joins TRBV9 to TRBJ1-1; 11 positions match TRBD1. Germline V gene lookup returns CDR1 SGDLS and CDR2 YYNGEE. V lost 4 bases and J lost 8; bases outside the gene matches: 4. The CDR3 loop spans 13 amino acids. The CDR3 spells CASSPGQGVEAFF. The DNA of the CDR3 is TGTGCCAGCAGCCCGGGACAGGGGGTGGAAGCTTTCTTT.

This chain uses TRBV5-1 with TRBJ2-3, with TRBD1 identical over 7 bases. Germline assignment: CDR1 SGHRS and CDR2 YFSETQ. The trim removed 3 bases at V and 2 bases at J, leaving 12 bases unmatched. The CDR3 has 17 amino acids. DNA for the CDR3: TGCGCCAGCAGCTCCCCGCCGGGACAGCCTTCCACAGATACGCAGTATTTT. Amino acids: CASSSPPGQPSTDTQYF.

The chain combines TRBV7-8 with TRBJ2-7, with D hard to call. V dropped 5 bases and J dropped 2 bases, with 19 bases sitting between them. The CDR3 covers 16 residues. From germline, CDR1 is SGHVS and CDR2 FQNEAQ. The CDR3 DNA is TGTGCCAGCAGCCCGAAAGCCAGCGCTCTTACCTACGAGCAGTACTTC. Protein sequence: CASSPKASALTYEQYF.

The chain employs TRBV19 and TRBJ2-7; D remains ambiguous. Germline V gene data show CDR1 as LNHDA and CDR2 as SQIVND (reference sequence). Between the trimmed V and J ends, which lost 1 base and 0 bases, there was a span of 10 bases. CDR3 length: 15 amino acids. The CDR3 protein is CASSIAPGSSYEQYF. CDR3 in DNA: TGTGCCAGTAGTATAGCACCAGGTTCCTCCTACGAGCAGTACTTC.

CDR3 amino acids: CASRLQGALDNSPLHF. In nucleotides, the CDR3 is TGTGCCAGCAGGTTGCAGGGGGCTCTAGATAATTCACCCCTCCACTTT. This chain links TRBV2 with TRBJ1-6, with 8 bases identical to TRBD1. Germline V gene lookup returns CDR1 SNHLY and CDR2 FYNNEI. V lost 6 bases and J lost 5; bases outside the gene matches: 9. The length of the CDR3 is 16 residues.

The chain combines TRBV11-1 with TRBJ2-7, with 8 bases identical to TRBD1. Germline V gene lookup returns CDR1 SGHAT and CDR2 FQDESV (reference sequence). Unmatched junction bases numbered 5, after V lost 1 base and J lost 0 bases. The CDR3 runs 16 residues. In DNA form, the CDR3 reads TGTGCCAGCAGCTTAGGGGGACAGGAGAGCTCCTACGAGCAGTACTTC. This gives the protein CASSLGGQESSYEQYF.

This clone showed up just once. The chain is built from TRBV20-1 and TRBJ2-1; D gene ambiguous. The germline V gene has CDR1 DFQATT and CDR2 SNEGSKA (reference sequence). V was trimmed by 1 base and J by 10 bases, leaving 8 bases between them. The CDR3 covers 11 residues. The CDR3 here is CSARAGSEQFF. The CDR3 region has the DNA TGCAGTGCTAGAGCCGGCAGCGAGCAGTTCTTC.

CDR3 in amino acids: CAWSRRTGHITSGANVLTF. The DNA for the CDR3 is TGTGCCTGGAGTAGGAGGACGGGACATATCACCTCTGGGGCCAACGTCCTGACTTTC. The chain carries TRBV30 and TRBJ2-6; the D gene is possibly TRBD1 (6 bases). The germline V gene encodes CDR1 GTSNPN and CDR2 SVGIG (reference sequence). CDR3 length: 19 amino acids. V lost 2 bases to trimming and J lost 0 bases, with 20 bases between them.

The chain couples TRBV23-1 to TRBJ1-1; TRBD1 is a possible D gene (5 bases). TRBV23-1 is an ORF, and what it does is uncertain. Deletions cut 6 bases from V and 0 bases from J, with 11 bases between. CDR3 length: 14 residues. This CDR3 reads CASRLTALNTEAFF. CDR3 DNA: TGCGCCAGCAGACTGACAGCGTTGAACACTGAAGCTTTCTTT.

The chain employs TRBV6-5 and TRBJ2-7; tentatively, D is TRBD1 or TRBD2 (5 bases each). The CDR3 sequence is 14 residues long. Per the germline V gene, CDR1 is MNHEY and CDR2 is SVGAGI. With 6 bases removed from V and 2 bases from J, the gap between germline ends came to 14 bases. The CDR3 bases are TGTGCCAGCAGCCCCGGGACGTACACCTACGAGCAGTACTTC. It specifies CASSPGTYTYEQYF.

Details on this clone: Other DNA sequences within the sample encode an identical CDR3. The CDR3 loop is CASSLSRYTEAFF. The CDR3 coding sequence is TGTGCCAGCAGTTTATCGAGGTACACTGAAGCTTTCTTT. This chain uses TRBV27 with TRBJ1-1; no definite D call. Germline CDR1 is MNHEY and CDR2 is SMNVEV (reference sequence). V lost 0 bases and J 3 bases, leaving 5 bases between the germline ends. There are 13 residues in the CDR3.

The CDR3 coding sequence is TGTGCCAGCAGCAACCTCCAGGGGGCGAACACTGAAGCTTTCTTT. This encodes CASSNLQGANTEAFF. The J gene is TRBJ1-1, the V gene TRBV21-1; TRBD1, the table's D call, lacks a check against the DNA. TRBV21-1 is termed a pseudogene. The CDR3 covers 15 residues.

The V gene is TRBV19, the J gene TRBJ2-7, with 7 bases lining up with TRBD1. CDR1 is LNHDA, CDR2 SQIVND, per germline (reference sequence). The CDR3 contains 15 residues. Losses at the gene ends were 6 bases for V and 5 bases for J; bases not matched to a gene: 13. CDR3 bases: TGTGCCAGTAGCCCCATTGACAGGGCGAGGGACGAGCAGTACTTC. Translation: CASSPIDRARDEQYF.

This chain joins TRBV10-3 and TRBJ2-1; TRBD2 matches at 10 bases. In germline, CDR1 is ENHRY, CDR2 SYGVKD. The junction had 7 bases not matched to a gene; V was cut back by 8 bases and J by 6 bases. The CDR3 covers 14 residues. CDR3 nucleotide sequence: TGTGCCATCGGCCTAGCGGGAGTTGGCAATGAGCAGTTCTTC. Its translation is CAIGLAGVGNEQFF.

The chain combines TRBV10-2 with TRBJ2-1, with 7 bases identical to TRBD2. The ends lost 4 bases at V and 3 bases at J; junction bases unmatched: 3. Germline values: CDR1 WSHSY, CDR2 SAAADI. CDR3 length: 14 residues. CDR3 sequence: CASSGGSLYNEQFF. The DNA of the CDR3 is TGCGCCAGCAGTGGCGGGAGCCTCTACAATGAGCAGTTCTTC.

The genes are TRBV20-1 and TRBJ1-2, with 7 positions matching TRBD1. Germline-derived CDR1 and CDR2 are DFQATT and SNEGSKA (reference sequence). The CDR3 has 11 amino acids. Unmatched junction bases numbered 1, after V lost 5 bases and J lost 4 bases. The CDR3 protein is CSAGTAYGYTF. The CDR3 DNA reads TGCAGTGCTGGGACAGCCTATGGCTACACCTTC.

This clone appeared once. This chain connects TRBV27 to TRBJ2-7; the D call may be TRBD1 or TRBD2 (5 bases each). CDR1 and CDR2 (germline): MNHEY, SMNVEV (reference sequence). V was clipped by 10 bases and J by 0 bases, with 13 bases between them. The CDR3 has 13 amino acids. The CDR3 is CATGTAGSYEQYF. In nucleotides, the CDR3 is TGTGCCACCGGGACGGCGGGCTCCTACGAGCAGTACTTC.

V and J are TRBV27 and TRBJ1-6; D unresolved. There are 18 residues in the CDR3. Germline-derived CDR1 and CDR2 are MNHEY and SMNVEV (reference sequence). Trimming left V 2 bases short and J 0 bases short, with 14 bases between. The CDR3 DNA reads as TGTGCCAGCAGTTTAGCAATACGAGGGATCTCCTATAATTCACCCCTCCACTTT. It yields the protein CASSLAIRGISYNSPLHF.